This T cell receptor beta chain emerged from a study of cytomegalovirus exposure and HLA in healthy donors. Germline CDR1 GTSNPN, CDR2 SVGIG (reference sequence). CDR3 length: 16 residues. V was pared by 2 bases and J by 0 bases, with 8 bases of the junction left unmatched. 60 Vbeta and 13 Jbeta primers were used in PCR. Profiled with immunoSEQ multiplex PCR; TCRdb holds only in-frame clones, not every one. Here the sample spans 150,000 to 200,000 clones, over 70% being singletons. The receptor was isolated from a woman aged 18-35 years in good health and CMV-seropositive. The V and J genes are TRBV30 and TRBJ1-1; TRBD1 agrees at 8 bases. The sequencing input was PBMCs. CDR3 bases: TGTGCCTGGAGTACACCCAGGACAGGGATGAACACTGAAGCTTTCTTT. Its translation is CAWSTPRTGMNTEAFF.